This TCR beta chain appears in the sequencing data of a study of blood T cell repertoires in COVID-19. On the study more broadly: COVID-19 samples collected from the United States, Italy and Spain covered acute and convalescent phases.

Assay used: immunoSEQ multiplex PCR; TCRdb lists only in-frame clones, some missing. The sample lists approximately 410,000 clones, 86% occurring once. Sequenced: peripheral blood. The TCR originated in a woman aged 25 to 39 with active or convalescent COVID-19.

The chain's CDR3 is CASSFGRGDNYGYTF. The CDR3 DNA sequence: TGTGCCAGCAGCTTCGGGAGGGGGGATAACTATGGCTACACCTTC. This rearrangement joins TRBV7-9 to TRBJ1-2; a possible D gene is TRBD1 (6 bases). Germline CDR1 reads SEHNR; CDR2 reads FQNEAQ (reference sequence). Trimming stripped 3 bases from V and 1 base from J, with 12 bases between. The CDR3 contains 15 residues.